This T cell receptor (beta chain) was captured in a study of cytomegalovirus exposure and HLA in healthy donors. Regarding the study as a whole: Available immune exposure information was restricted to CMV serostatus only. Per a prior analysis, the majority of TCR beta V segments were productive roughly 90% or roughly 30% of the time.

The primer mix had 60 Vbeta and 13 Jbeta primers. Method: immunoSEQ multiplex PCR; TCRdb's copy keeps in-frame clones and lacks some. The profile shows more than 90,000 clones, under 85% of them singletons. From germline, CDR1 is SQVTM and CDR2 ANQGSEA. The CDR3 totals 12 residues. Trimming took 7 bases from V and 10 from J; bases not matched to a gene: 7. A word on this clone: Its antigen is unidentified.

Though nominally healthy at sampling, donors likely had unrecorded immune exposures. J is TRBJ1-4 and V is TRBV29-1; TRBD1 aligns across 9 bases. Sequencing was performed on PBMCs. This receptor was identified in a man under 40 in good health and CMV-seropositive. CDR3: CSATLDRGKLFF. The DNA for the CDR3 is TGCAGCGCGACTCTGGACAGGGGAAAACTGTTTTTT. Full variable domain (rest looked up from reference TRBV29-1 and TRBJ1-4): SAVISQKPSRDICQRGTSLTIQCQVDSQVTMMFWYRQQPGQSLTLIATANQGSEATYESGFVIDKFPISRPNLTFSTLTVSNMSPEDSSIYLCSATLDRGKLFFGSGTQLSVL.